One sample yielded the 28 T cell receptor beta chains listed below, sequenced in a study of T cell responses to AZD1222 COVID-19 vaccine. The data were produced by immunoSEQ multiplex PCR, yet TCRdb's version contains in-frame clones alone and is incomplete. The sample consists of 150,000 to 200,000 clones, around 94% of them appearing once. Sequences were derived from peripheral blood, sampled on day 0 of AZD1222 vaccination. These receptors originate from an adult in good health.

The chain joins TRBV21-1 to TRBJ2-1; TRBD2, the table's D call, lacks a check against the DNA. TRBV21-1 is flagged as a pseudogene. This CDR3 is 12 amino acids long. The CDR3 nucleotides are TGTGCCAGCAGCGACAACCCGACTAAACAGTTCTTC. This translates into CASSDNPTKQFF.

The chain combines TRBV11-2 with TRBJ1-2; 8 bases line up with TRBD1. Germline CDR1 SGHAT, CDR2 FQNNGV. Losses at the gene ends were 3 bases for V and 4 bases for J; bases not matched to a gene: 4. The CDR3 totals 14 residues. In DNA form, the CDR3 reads TGTGCCAGCAGCTTGGTCACAGGGGGCTATGGCTACACCTTC. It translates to CASSLVTGGYGYTF.

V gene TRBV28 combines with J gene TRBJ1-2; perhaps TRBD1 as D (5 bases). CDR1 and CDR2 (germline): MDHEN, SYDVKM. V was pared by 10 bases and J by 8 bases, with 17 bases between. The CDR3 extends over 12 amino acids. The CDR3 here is CATFPTERGYTF. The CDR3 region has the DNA TGTGCCACCTTCCCGACAGAAAGAGGCTACACCTTC.

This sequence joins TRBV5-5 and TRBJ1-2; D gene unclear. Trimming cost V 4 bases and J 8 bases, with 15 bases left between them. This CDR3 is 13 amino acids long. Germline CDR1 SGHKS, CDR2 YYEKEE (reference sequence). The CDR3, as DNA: TGTGCCAGCAGCCCGGGCCCTACGAGGGGCTACACCTTC. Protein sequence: CASSPGPTRGYTF.

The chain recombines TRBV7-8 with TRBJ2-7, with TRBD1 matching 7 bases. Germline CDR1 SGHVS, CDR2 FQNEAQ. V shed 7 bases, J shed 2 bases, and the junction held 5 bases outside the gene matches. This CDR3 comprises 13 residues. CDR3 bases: TGTGCCAGCAATGGACAGGAGACCTACGAGCAGTACTTC. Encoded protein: CASNGQETYEQYF.

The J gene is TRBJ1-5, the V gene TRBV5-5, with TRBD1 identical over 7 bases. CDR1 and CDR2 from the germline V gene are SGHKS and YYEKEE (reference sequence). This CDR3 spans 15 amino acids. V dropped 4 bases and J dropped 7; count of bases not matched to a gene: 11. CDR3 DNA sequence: TGTGCCAGCAGCCACTTCAGGGGGTCGGGGCAGCCCCAGCATTTT. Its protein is CASSHFRGSGQPQHF.

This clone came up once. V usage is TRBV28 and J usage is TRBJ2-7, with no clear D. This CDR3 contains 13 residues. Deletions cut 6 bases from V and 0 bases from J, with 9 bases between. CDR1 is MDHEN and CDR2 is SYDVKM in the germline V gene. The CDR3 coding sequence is TGTGCCAGCAGACCCTCGGACTCCTACGAGCAGTACTTC. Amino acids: CASRPSDSYEQYF.

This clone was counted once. The CDR3 DNA reads as TGCGCCAGCAGCTTGAACCCGGACACTGAAGCTTTCTTT. This translates into CASSLNPDTEAFF. The gene calls are TRBV5-1 and TRBJ1-1, with D uncertain. Germline V CDR1 and CDR2: SGHRS, YFSETQ. V lost 1 base and J lost 3, with 7 bases in between. This CDR3 is 13 amino acids long. Drawing the rest from reference TRBV5-1 and TRBJ1-1, the complete variable domain is KAGVTQTPRYLIKTRGQQVTLSCSPISGHRSVSWYQQTPGQGLQFLFEYFSETQRNKGNFPGRFSGRQFSNSRSEMNVSTLELGDSALYLCASSLNPDTEAFFGQGTRLTVV.

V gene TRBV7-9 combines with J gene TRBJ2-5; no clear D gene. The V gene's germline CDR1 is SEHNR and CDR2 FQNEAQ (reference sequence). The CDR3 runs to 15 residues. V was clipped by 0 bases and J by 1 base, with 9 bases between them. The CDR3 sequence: CASSLARPSQETQYF. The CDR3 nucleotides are TGTGCCAGCAGCTTAGCCAGGCCCTCCCAAGAGACCCAGTACTTC.

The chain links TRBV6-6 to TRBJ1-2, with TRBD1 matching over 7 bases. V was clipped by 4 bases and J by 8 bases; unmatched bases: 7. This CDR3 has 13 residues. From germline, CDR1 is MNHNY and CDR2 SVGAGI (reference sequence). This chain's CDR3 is CASSSRQGVGYTF. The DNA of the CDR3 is TGTGCCAGCAGTTCCCGACAGGGTGTAGGCTACACCTTC.

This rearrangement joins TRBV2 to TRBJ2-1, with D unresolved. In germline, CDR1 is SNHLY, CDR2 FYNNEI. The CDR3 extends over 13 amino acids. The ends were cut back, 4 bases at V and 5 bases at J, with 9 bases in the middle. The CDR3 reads CASSGLVDNEQFF. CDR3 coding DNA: TGTGCCAGCAGTGGATTAGTTGACAATGAGCAGTTCTTC.

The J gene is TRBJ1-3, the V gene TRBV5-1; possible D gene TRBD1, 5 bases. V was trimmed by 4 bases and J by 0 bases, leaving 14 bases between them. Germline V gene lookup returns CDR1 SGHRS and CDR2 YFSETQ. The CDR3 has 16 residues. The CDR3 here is CASSVSTVNSGNTIYF. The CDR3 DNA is TGCGCCAGCAGCGTCTCGACAGTGAACTCTGGAAACACCATATATTTT.

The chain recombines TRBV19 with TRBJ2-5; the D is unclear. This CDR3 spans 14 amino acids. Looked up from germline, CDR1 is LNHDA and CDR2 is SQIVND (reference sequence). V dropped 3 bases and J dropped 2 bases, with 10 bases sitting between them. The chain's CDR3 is CASSIEAEQETQYF. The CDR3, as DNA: TGTGCCAGTAGTATCGAGGCGGAACAAGAGACCCAGTACTTC. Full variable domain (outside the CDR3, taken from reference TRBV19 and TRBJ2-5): DGGITQSPKYLFRKEGQNVTLSCEQNLNHDAMYWYRQDPGQGLRLIYYSQIVNDFQKGDIAEGYSVSREKKESFPLTVTSAQKNPTAFYLCASSIEAEQETQYFGPGTRLLVL.

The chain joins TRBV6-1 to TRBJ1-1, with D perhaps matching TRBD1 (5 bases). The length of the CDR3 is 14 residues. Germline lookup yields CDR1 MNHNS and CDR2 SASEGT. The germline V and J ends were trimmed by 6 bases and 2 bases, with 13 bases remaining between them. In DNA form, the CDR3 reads TGTGCCAGCAGCGGCAGGGAATTTAACACTGAAGCTTTCTTT. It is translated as CASSGREFNTEAFF.

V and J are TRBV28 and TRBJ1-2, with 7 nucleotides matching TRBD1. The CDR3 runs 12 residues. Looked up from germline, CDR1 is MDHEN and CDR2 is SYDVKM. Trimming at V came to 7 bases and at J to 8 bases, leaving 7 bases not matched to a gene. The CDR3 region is CASTDRNKGYTF. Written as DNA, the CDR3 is TGTGCCAGCACGGACAGGAACAAGGGCTACACCTTC.

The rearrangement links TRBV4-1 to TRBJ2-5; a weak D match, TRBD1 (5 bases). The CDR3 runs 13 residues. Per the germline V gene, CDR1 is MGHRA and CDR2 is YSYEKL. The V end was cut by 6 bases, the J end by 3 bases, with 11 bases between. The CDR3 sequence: CASRRTGEETQYF. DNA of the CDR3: TGCGCCAGCAGGCGTACAGGCGAAGAGACCCAGTACTTC.

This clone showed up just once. The CDR3 coding sequence is TGTGCCAGCAGCTTAGATGGGGGGAGTCAGCCCCAGCATTTT. This translates into CASSLDGGSQPQHF. This chain uses TRBV7-9 with TRBJ1-5; weak D call: TRBD1 (5 bases). The length of the CDR3 is 14 residues. Germline CDR1 and CDR2: SEHNR and FQNEAQ (reference sequence). The V and J ends lost 1 base and 6 bases respectively, with 10 bases between them.

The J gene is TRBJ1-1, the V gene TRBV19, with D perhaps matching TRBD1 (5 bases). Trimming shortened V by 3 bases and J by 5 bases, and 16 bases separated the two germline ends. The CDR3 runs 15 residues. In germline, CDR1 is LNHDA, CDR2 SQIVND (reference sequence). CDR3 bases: TGTGCCAGTAGTATTGATATTAGGGGTGGTACTGAAGCTTTCTTT. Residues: CASSIDIRGGTEAFF. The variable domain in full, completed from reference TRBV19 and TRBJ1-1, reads DGGITQSPKYLFRKEGQNVTLSCEQNLNHDAMYWYRQDPGQGLRLIYYSQIVNDFQKGDIAEGYSVSREKKESFPLTVTSAQKNPTAFYLCASSIDIRGGTEAFFGQGTRLTVV.

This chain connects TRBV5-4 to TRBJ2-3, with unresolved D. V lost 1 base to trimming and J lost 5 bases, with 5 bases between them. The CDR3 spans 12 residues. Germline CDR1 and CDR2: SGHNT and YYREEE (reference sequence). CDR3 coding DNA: TGTGCCAGCAGCTTGAGGGAAGATACGCAGTATTTT. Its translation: CASSLREDTQYF.

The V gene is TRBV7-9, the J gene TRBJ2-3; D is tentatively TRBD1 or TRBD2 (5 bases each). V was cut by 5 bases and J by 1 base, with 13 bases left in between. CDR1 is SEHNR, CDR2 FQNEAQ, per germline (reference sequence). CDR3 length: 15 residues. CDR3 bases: TGTGCCAGCAGCCCCAGACGGGGCCGCACAGATACGCAGTATTTT. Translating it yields CASSPRRGRTDTQYF.

CDR3 in DNA: TGTGCCAGCAGCAAAGGACAGAATCAGCCCCAGCATTTT. It is translated as CASSKGQNQPQHF. The rearrangement joins TRBV11-1 to TRBJ1-5; maybe TRBD1 (6 bases). Per germline, CDR1 SGHAT and CDR2 FQDESV (reference sequence). V shed 5 bases and J shed 4 bases, with 9 bases lying between them. The CDR3 totals 13 residues.

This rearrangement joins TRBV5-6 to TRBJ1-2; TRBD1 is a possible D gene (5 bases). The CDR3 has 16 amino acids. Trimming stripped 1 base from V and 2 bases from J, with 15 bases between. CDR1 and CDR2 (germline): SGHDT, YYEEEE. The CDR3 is CASSLLTQGENYGYTF. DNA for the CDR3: TGTGCCAGCAGCTTGTTAACCCAGGGAGAAAACTATGGCTACACCTTC.

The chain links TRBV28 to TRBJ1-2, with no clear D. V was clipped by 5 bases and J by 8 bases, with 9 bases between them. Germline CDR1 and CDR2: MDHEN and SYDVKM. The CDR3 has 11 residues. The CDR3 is CASSLRAGYTF. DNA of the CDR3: TGTGCCAGCAGTCTACGAGCAGGCTACACCTTC.

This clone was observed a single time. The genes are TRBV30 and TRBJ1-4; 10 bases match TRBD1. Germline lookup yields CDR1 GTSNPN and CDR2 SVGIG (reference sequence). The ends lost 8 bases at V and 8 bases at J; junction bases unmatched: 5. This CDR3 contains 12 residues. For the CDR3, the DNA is TGTGCCGGGACAGGGGTTGGGGAAAAACTGTTTTTT. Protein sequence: CAGTGVGEKLFF.

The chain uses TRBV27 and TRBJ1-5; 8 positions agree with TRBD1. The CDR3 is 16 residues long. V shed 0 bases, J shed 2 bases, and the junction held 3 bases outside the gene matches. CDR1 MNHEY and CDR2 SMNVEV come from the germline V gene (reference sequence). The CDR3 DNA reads TGTGCCAGCAGTTTATCCCCGACAGGGGGCAATCAGCCCCAGCATTTT. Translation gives CASSLSPTGGNQPQHF.

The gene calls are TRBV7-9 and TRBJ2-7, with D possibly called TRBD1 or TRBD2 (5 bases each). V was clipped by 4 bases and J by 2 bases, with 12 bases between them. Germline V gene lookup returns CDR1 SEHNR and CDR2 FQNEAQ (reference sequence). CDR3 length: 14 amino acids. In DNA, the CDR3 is TGTGCCAGCAGCTGGGGGTACAGCCCCTACGAGCAGTACTTC. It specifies CASSWGYSPYEQYF.

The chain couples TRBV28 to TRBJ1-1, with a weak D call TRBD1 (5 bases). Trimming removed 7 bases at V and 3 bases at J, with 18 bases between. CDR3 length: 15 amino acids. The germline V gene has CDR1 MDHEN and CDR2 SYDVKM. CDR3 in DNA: TGTGCCAGCAAGCCCGGGGGGAGAGGCTACACTGAAGCTTTCTTT. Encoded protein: CASKPGGRGYTEAFF.

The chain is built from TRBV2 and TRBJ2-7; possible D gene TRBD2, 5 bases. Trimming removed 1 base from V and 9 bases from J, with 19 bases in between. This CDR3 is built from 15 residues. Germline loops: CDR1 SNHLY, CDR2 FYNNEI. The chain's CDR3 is CASSEGSSNPIVQYF. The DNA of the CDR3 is TGTGCCAGCAGTGAAGGATCTAGCAACCCTATTGTGCAGTACTTC.